This TCR beta chain emerged from a study of blood T cell repertoires in COVID-19. The assay was immunoSEQ multiplex PCR, and TCRdb's table has in-frame clones only and misses some. The sample yields over 30,000 clones, more than 85% seen once. This clonotype was obtained from a woman at least 80 years old with active or convalescent COVID-19. Specimen: peripheral blood.

Here the CDR3 DNA reads TGTGCCAGCAGCCGAGACAGGGTGGGCTACGAGCAGTACTTC. Residues: CASSRDRVGYEQYF. The chain combines TRBV5-8 with TRBJ2-7, with 7 bases identical to TRBD1. The V gene's germline CDR1 is SGHTS and CDR2 YDEGEE. Trimming removed 4 bases from V and 3 bases from J; junction bases left unmatched: 7. The CDR3 length is 14 residues.